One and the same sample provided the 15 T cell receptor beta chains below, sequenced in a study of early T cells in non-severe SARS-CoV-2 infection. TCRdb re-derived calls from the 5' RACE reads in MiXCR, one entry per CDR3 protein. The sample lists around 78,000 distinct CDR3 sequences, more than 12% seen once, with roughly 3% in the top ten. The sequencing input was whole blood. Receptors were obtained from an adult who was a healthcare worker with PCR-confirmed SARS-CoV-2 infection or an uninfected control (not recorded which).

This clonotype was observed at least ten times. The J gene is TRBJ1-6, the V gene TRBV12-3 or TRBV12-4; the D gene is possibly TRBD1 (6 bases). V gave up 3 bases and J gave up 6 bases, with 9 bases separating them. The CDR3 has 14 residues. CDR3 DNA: TGTGCCAGCAGTTTGGGACAATCTAATTCACCCCTCCACTTT. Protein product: CASSLGQSNSPLHF.

CDR3 nucleotide sequence: TGTGCCACCAGTGATCCGGGACAGGGGACGCGAGTGGGTGGCTACACCTTC. Its protein product is CATSDPGQGTRVGGYTF. The chain is built from TRBV24-1 and TRBJ1-2; 10 positions agree with TRBD1. The CDR3 length is 17 residues. Germline assignment: CDR1 KGHDR and CDR2 SFDVKD. Unmatched junction bases numbered 13, after V lost 3 bases and J lost 7 bases.

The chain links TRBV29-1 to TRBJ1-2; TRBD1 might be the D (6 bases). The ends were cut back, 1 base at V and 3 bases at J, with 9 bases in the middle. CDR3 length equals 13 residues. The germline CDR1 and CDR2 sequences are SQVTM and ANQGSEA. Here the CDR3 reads CSVEAGDDYGYTF. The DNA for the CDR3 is TGCAGCGTTGAAGCAGGGGATGACTATGGCTACACCTTC.

The DNA for the CDR3 is TGTGCTAGTGGTTTGAGTGAGTTCACAGAGCTGTTTTTT. Translated, it gives CASGLSEFTELFF. The rearrangement joins TRBV12-5 to TRBJ2-2; D uncertain. Germline values: CDR1 LGHNT, CDR2 FRNRAP. Trimming removed 2 bases at V and 11 bases at J, with 12 bases between. CDR3 length equals 13 residues.

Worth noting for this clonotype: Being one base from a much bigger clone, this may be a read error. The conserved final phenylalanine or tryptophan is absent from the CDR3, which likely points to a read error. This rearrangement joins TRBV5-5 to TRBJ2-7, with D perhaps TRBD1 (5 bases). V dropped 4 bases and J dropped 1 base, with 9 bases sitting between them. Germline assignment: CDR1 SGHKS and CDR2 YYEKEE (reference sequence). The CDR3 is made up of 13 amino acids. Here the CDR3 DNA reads TGTGCCAGCAGCCCGACAGTATCCTACGAGCAGTACTTA. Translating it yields CASSPTVSYEQYL.

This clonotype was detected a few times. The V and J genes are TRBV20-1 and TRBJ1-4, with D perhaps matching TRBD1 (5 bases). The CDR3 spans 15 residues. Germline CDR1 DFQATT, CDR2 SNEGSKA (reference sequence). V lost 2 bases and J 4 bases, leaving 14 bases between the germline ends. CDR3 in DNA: TGCAGTGCTAGACCCACCGAGGGGTTTAATGAAAAACTGTTTTTT. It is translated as CSARPTEGFNEKLFF.

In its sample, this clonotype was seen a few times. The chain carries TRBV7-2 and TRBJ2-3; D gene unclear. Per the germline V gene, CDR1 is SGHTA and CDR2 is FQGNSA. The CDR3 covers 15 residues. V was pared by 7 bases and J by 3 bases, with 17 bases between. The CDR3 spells CASTPGRSQTDTQYF. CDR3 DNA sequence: TGTGCCAGCACCCCCGGAAGGAGTCAGACAGATACGCAGTATTTT. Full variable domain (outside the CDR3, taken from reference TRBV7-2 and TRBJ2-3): GAGVSQSPSNKVTEKGKDVELRCDPISGHTALYWYRQSLGQGLEFLIYFQGNSAPDKSGLPSDRFSAERTGGSVSTLTIQRTQQEDSAVYLCASTPGRSQTDTQYFGPGTRLTVL.

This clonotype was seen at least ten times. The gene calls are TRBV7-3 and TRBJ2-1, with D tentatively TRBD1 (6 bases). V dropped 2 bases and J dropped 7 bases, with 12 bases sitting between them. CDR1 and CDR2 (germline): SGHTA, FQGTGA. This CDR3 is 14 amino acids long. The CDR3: CASSLGQGSNEQFF. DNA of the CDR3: TGTGCCAGCAGCTTAGGGCAGGGGTCGAATGAGCAGTTCTTC.

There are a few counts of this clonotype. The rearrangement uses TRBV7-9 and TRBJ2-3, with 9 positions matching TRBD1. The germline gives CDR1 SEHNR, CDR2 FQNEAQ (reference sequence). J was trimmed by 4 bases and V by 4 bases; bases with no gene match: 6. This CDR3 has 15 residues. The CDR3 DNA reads TGTGCCAGCAGCTCTACCGGGACAGGGTCAGATACGCAGTATTTT. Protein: CASSSTGTGSDTQYF.

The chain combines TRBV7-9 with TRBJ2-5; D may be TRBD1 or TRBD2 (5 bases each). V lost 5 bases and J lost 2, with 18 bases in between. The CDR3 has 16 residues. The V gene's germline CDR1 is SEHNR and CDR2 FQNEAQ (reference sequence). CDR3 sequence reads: CASSTPEGPLQETQYF. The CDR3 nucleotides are TGTGCCAGCAGCACCCCAGAGGGGCCCCTTCAAGAGACCCAGTACTTC.

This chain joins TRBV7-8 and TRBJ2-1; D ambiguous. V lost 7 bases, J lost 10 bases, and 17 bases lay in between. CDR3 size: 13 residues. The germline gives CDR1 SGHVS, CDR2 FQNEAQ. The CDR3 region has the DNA TGTGCCAGCACCATGAGGAGTCTAGTCGAGCAGTTCTTC. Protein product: CASTMRSLVEQFF.

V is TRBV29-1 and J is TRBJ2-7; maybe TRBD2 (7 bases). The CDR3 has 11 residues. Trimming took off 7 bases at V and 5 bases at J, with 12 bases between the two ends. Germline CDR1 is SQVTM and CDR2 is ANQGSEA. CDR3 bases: TGCAGCGGGGGGGGCACGCACGAGCAGTACTTC. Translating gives CSGGGTHEQYF.

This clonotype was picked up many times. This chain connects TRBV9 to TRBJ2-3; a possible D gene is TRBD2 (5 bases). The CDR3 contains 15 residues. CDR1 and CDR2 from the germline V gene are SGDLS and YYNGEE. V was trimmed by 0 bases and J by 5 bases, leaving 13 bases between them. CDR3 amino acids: CASSVGPVSGDTQYF. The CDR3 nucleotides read TGTGCCAGCAGCGTAGGCCCAGTAAGCGGAGATACGCAGTATTTT.

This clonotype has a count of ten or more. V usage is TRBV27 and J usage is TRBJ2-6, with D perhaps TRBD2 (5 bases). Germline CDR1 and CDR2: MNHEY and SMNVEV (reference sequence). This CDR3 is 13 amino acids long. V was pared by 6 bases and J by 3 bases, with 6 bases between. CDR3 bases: TGTGCCAGCAGGAGGGATGGGGCCAACGTCCTGACTTTC. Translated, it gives CASRRDGANVLTF.

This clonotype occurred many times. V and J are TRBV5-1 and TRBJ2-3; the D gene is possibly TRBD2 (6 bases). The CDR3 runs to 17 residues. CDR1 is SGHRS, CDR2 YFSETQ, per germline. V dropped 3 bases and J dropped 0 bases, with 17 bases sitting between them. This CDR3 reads CASSWPRARGSTDTQYF. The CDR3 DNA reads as TGCGCCAGCAGCTGGCCCCGAGCGCGGGGCAGCACAGATACGCAGTATTTT.